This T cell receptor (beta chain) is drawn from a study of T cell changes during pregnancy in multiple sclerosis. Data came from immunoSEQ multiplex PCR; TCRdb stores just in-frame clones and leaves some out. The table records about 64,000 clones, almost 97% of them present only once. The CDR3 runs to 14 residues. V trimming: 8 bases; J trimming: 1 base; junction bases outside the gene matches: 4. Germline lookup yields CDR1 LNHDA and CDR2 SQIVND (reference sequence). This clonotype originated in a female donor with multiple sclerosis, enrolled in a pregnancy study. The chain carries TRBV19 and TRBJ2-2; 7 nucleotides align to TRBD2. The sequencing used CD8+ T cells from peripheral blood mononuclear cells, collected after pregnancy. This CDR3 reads CASSASGNTGELFF. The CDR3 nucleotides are TGTGCCAGTTCGGCTAGCGGGAACACCGGGGAGCTGTTTTTT.